This T cell receptor (beta chain) comes out of a study of cytomegalovirus exposure and HLA in healthy donors. Study-wide findings and caveats: Researchers reported in a later analysis that common viral pathogens appeared linked to several top clusters. In a later analysis, approximately 15,000 TCR beta sequences were associated with HLA alleles at 0.05 false discovery rate. Data from an earlier analysis indicated that most TCR beta V segments were productive either about 90% or about 30% of the time. Other equally common chains were less clonally expanded than HLA-associated TCR beta chains, a later analysis showed.

A few counts support this clone. Its antigen is not identified. Germline trimming cut 3 bases from V and 2 bases from J; bases unmatched to any gene: 7. Looked up from germline, CDR1 is SGHTA and CDR2 is FQGNSA. The CDR3 runs 15 residues. With 60 Vbeta and 13 Jbeta primers, the PCR was carried out. The data were produced by immunoSEQ multiplex PCR, yet TCRdb's version contains in-frame clones alone and is incomplete. Of around 100,000 clones in the sample, roughly 75% were seen once. The clonotype originates from a middle-aged woman in good health and CMV-seronegative. This rearrangement joins TRBV7-2 to TRBJ2-7; 7 positions agree with TRBD2. Sequencing used PBMCs. CDR3 nucleotide sequence: TGTGCCAGCAGCTTTCACACTAGCGTGGCCTACGAGCAGTACTTC. Translating gives CASSFHTSVAYEQYF. Full variable domain (remainder filled in from reference TRBV7-2 and TRBJ2-7): GAGVSQSPSNKVTEKGKDVELRCDPISGHTALYWYRQSLGQGLEFLIYFQGNSAPDKSGLPSDRFSAERTGGSVSTLTIQRTQQEDSAVYLCASSFHTSVAYEQYFGPGTRLTVT.